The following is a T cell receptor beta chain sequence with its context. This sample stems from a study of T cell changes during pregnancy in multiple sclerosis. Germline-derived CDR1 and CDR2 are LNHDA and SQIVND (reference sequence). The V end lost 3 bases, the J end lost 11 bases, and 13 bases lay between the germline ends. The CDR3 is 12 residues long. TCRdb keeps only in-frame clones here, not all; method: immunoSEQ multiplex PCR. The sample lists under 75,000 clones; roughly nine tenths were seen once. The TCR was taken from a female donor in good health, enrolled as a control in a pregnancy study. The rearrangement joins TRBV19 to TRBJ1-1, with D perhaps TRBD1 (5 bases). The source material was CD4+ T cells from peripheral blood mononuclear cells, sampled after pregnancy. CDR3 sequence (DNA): TGTGCCAGTAGTATCTCCGACCGGGGGGCTTTCTTT. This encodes CASSISDRGAFF.